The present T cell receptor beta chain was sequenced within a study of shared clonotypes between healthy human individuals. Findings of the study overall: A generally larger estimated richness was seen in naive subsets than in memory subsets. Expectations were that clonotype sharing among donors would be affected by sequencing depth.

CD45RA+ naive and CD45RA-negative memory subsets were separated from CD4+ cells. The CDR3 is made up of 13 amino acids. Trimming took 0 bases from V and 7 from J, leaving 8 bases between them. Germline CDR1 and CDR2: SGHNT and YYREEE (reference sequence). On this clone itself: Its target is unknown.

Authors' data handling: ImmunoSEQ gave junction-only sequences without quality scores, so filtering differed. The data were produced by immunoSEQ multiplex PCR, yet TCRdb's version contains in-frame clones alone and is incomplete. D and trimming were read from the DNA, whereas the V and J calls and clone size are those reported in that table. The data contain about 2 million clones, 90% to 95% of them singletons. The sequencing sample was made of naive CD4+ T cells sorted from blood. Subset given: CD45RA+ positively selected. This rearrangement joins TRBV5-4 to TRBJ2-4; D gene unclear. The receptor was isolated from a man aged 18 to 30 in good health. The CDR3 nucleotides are TGTGCCAGCAGCTTGGGTAGGGCGAACATTCAGTACTTC. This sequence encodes CASSLGRANIQYF. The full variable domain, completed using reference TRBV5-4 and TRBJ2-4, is ETGVTQSPTHLIKTRGQQVTLRCSSQSGHNTVSWYQQALGQGPQFIFQYYREEENGRGNFPPRFSGLQFPNYSSELNVNALELDDSALYLCASSLGRANIQYFGAGTRLSVL.